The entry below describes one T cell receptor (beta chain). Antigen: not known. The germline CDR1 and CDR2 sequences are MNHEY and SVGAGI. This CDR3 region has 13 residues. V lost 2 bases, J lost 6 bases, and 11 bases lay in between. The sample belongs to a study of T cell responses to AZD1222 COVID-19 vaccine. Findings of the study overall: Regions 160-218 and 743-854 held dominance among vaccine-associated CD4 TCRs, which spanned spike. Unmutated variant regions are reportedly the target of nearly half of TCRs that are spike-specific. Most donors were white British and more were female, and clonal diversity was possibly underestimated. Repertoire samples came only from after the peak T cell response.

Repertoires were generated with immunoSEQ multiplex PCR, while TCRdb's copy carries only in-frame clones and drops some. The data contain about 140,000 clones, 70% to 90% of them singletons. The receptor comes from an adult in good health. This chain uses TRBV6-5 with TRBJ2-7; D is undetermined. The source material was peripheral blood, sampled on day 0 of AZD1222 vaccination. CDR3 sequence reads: CASSYELRSEQYF. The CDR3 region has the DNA TGTGCCAGCAGTTACGAACTCCGCTCCGAGCAGTACTTC.